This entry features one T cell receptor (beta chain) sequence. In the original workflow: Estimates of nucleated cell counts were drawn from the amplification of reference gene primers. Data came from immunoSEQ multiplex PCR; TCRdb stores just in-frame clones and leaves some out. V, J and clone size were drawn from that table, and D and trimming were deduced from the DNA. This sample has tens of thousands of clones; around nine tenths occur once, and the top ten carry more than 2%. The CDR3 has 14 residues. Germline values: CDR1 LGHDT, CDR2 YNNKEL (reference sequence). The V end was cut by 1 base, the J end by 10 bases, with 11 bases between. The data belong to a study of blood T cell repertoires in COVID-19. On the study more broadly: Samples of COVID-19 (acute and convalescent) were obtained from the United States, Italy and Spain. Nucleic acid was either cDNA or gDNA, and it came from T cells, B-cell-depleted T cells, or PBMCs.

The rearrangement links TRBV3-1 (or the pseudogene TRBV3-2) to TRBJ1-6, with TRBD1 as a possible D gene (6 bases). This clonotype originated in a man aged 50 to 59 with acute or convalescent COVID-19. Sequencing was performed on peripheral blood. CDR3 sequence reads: CASSQGQGPSPLHF. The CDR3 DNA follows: TGTGCCAGCAGCCAAGGCCAGGGGCCCTCACCCCTCCACTTT.